This T cell receptor beta chain was identified in a study of molecular identifiers for immune sequencing clone quantification. This CDR3 is built from 15 residues. CDR1 and CDR2 from the germline V gene are MNHEY and SMNVEV (reference sequence). V lost 3 bases and J lost 1, with 10 bases in between. From the PCR reads, TCRdb called clonotypes with MiXCR, one entry per CDR3 protein. The sample lists around 320,000 distinct CDR3 sequences, roughly a quarter occurring once. For this clonotype: Its antigen is undetermined.

Naive CD8 libraries were made from around 18,000 to 910,000 sorted cells, and they used 10%, 30% or 50% RNA. Using a CD8+CD4-CCR7+CD45RA+ phenotype, naive CD8 T cells were sorted. Study-level points and caveats: Investigators reportedly could detect spiked Jurkat TCR RNA from one cell among approximately 1 million naive cells.

Sequences were obtained from naive CD8+ T cells from blood, with Jurkat cell RNA spiked in. Subset here: FACS-sorted CD8+CD4-CCR7+CD45RA+ naive T cells. The chain carries TRBV27 and TRBJ1-5, with D perhaps matching TRBD1 (5 bases). This TCR was sampled from a human donor in good health. Some libraries in this study had Jurkat cell RNA spiked in. The CDR3 is CASSLYPGSNQPQHF. CDR3 in DNA: TGTGCCAGCAGTTTGTATCCAGGGAGCAATCAGCCCCAGCATTTT.